This T cell receptor (beta chain) was recorded in a study of cytomegalovirus exposure and HLA in healthy donors. Healthy individuals who donated bone marrow served as the donors. Germline lookup yields CDR1 SGHRS and CDR2 YFSETQ. With 2 bases removed from V and 3 bases from J, the gap between germline ends came to 14 bases. This CDR3 spans 15 amino acids. Vbeta (60) and Jbeta (13) primers were used in the PCR. Clones were sequenced by immunoSEQ multiplex PCR, and TCRdb holds only the in-frame ones, with some missing. Recorded here are more than 130,000 clones; the top ten clones represent roughly 2.5%.

Specimen: PBMCs. The source of this sequence is a man in his forties or fifties in good health and CMV-seronegative. The chain carries TRBV5-1 and TRBJ1-1; D not certain. CDR3: CASSFVPSPDTEAFF. The CDR3 DNA reads TGCGCCAGCAGCTTCGTCCCATCCCCAGACACTGAAGCTTTCTTT.